This T cell receptor (beta chain) comes out of a study of shared clonotypes between healthy human individuals. On the study more broadly: Contributing individuals were two females and three males aged 18 to 49. Study-wide results and limits: Shared clonotypes: 4.5% to 5% naive CD4, 3% to 3.5% naive CD8, less than 2.5% memory CD4, about 0.4% memory CD8. Memory subsets had estimated richness that was generally smaller than that of naive subsets.

Trimming took 3 bases from V and 0 from J, leaving 9 bases between them. Germline V gene lookup returns CDR1 SGHTA and CDR2 FQGTGA. The CDR3 length is 15 residues. Only in-frame clones appear in the TCRdb table, and some are missing; sequencing was by immunoSEQ multiplex PCR. The sample has 1,500,000 or so clones; 98% are singletons. As concerns this clone: Its specificity is unknown.

The clonotype originates from a man aged 30-40 years in good health. The rearrangement joins TRBV7-3 to TRBJ2-1, with TRBD2 as a possible D gene (5 bases). Sequencing was done on a sample of naive CD4+ T cells sorted from blood. Subset reported: CD45RA+ positively selected. In DNA form, the CDR3 reads TGTGCCAGCAGCTTGGGGAGCGCCTCCTACAATGAGCAGTTCTTC. It codes for CASSLGSASYNEQFF. The complete variable domain, with remaining parts taken from reference TRBV7-3 and TRBJ2-1, reads GAGVSQTPSNKVTEKGKYVELRCDPISGHTALYWYRQSLGQGPEFLIYFQGTGAADDSGLPNDRFFAVRPEGSVSTLKIQRTERGDSAVYLCASSLGSASYNEQFFGPGTRLTVL.